This paragraph covers one TCR beta chain sequence. Its recognized antigen is unknown. CDR1 and CDR2, looked up from the germline V gene, are SGHRS and YFSETQ. The CDR3 holds 15 amino acids from the cysteine to the phenylalanine. No DNA is given. TRB rearrangements were amplified by multiplex PCR using a touch-down protocol with TRB-A and TRB-B primer pools mixed in one tube. Illumina adapters and sample indices were added to the amplicons through two consecutive PCR reactions performed with Phusion HS II polymerase. After gel purification with the NucleoSpin Gel and PCR Clean-up kit, the amplicons were quantified by Qubit and checked for quality on an Agilent 2100 Bioanalyzer. Sequencing of the libraries was done on an Illumina MiSeq with paired-end, single-indexed, 600-cycle runs. From the authors' description of their analysis: TRB reads were aligned and assembled with MiXCR version 2.1.12 using the default MiXCR reference library. A clone was defined by each unique CDR3 nucleotide sequence, and analysis was restricted to productive sequences with at least two reads. Repertoire diversity was assessed by alpha-parameterized diversity profiles (alpha 0 to 5), including Shannon (alpha 1) and Simpson (alpha 2) indices, computed with an R script. The tcR package was used to compute combinatorial TRB VJ usage, and cohorts were compared on this usage by principal component analysis with ade4. Using GLIPH, TCRbeta CDR3s were clustered on pairs of cohorts matched for age and read depth, and a Wilcoxon test was used to compare cluster frequencies. TCRdb reprocessed the public reads and reports one entry per CDR3 protein sequence, without DNA. The V and J calls reflect TCRdb's pipeline rather than the authors' work. The sample table gives roughly 8,000 distinct CDR3 sequences. The ten largest clones take up approximately 5.1% of the sample.

For each sample, TRB amplification used 200 to 300 ng of peripheral blood genomic DNA, equal to 35,000 to 40,000 genome equivalents. This entry belongs to a study of T cell clusters in autoimmune cytopenias (dated by TCRdb to between 2018 and 2020). Study-level background: TRB sequencing reached a median depth of 51,575 reads per sample and yielded a median of roughly 2,500 distinct TRB clonotypes per sample. Peripheral blood TRB and IGH repertoires were sequenced in autoimmune cytopenia patients at active disease and during treatment follow-up, alongside healthy, CLL and autoimmune hepatitis controls. The goal of the study was to determine whether autoimmune cytopenia patients have a disease-specific immune repertoire signature that could serve as a blood-based biomarker. Broad study findings and their caveats: The T cell clusters were defined only in silico, and the functional role of the clusters was left to be validated experimentally. Approximately 3-fold more exclusive TRB clusters were observed in healthy donors than in active autoimmune hepatitis patients, consistent with an autoimmunity-wide signature. The cluster-lack signature was not observed for secondary cytopenia versus CLL, as the signature was apparently masked by the dominant lymphoma-associated repertoire. A lack of physiological T cell clusters in primary autoimmune cytopenia patients was suggested by GLIPH, as 51 clusters were found to be exclusive to healthy donors versus roughly 15 exclusive to patients. The TRB repertoire shifts, including less even repertoires in secondary cytopenia and CLL, mostly reflected lymphoma bias and not autoimmunity.

Recombination linked TRBV5-1 to TRBJ2-5; TCRdb's D call, TRBD1, is unchecked because there is no DNA. Sequencing was performed on peripheral blood. This receptor was identified in a human donor with an autoimmune cytopenia or autoimmune hepatitis (not recorded which). The CDR3 protein: CASSLEGRQRETQYF. Here the CDR3 is joined to the reference TRBV5-1 and TRBJ2-5 genes, and the full variable domain is: KAGVTQTPRYLIKTRGQQVTLSCSPISGHRSVSWYQQTPGQGLQFLFEYFSETQRNKGNFPGRFSGRQFSNSRSEMNVSTLELGDSALYLCASSLEGRQRETQYFGPGTRLLVL.